The present T cell receptor beta chain was sequenced within a study of T cell repertoires in cytomegalovirus infection (dated by TCRdb to the late 2010s). With regard to the full study: The peptide stimulations were aimed at well-studied HLA-B-restricted epitopes as well as recently identified HLA-C-restricted CMV epitopes, whose presentation resists viral immunomodulation. The HLA type of each donor mattered for the analysis, because public TCR beta signatures pointed to carriage of CMV infection along with the matching HLA type.

TCRdb shows the sequencer as Illumina HiSeq 1500. TCRdb took the public reads, trimmed them with fastp at Q25, ran MiXCR for clone calling and kept in-frame beta chains. Identical CDR3 proteins give one entry, which carries the most common genes and DNA. In all, the sample holds roughly 990,000 distinct CDR3 sequences, and about 33% of those were seen once. The ten largest account for around 15% of the sample. The CDR3 runs 15 residues from the cysteine to the phenylalanine. The kept DNA is CDR3 alone, 45 bases in frame from the first base. CDR1 and CDR2, per the germline V gene (reference sequence), are LNHDA and SQIVND. V is clipped by 5 bases and J by 1 base, and the sequence between their germline boundaries is 12 bases long. Results the study describes overall, beyond this receptor: The ex vivo response was dominated by HLA-C-restricted CMV-specific TCR beta clonotypes, which also provided the single most frequent clonotype in two of eight donors. Carriers of CMV infection plus the relevant HLA type were discriminated by the cumulative frequency of public TCR beta family members in the study cohort and in an independent roughly 380-donor cohort.

In the paper's terms, the treatment or condition label means: in vitro stimulation with specific CMV peptide epitopes to enrich CMV-specific T cells. Only a few counts were recorded for this clonotype. Its antigen is still unknown. The record has no base qualities; no much larger clone is one base away. The TCR originated in a human donor in good health (CMV status not recorded). Some clones in this sample may be carry-over from other donors' samples. The sequenced sample was cultured CD8+ T cells from PBMCs, obtained from culture after CMV antigen stimulation. Rearrangement joined TRBV19 to TRBJ2-1; the D gene cannot be resolved reliably. The CDR3 protein sequence reads: CASSAFGKSYNEQFF. The nucleotide sequence reads TGTGCCAGTAGTGCCTTCGGCAAATCCTACAATGAGCAGTTCTTC.